A selection of T cell receptor beta chains follows, all from one sample in a study of shared clonotypes between healthy human individuals. Generated by immunoSEQ multiplex PCR, the TCRdb table keeps only in-frame clones and is missing some. The repertoire consists of more than 600,000 clones, with 90% to 95% occurring once and the leading ten covering 24%. Source material: naive CD8+ T cells sorted from blood. The receptor set was obtained from a man aged 25 to 45 in good health. The CDR3 runs from the conserved cysteine through the conserved F or W. Rows give clone size only sometimes, using once, few, many, or a class for an expanded clone.

TRBV6-1	13	.	CASNRLVYNEQFF
TRBV7-6	14	.	CASSSMTGAVEQYF
TRBV5-1	14	.	CASSSGGPYNEQFF
TRBV28	14	.	CAVRRRPVENIQYF
TRBV27	17	.	CASSQWTSGSPYNEQFF
TRBV7-8	14	.	CASSLRREYNEQFF
TRBV7-9	17	.	CASSKAVDRGLNTEAFF
TRBV5-6	16	.	CASSLAGSGNTGELFF
TRBV7-8	17	once	CASSYTDWEGKSTEAFF
TRBV27	12	few	CASTYLNQPQHF
TRBV7-8	17	.	CASSFPTASSSYNEQFF
TRBV5-6	13	.	CASSLGGNYEQYF
TRBV7-9	14	.	CASSLTRNTGELFF
TRBV9	15	.	CASSDGTSFPGELFF
TRBV28	14	.	CASSLRDRIYEQYF
TRBV30	14	few	CAWSVGWGSYEQYF
TRBV7-7	14	.	CASSSGTGDDEQFF
TRBV7-8	12	.	CASSLAPAEQYF
TRBV2	20	.	CASRGRLAGDDRRAKNIQYF
TRBV2	14	.	CASSEADLGNTIYF
TRBV9	14	.	CASSVGGSTDTQYF
TRBV7-9	13	.	CASSLDRLVEQFF
TRBV19	14	.	CASRTGINYNEQFF
TRBV28	12	.	CASSSQLDEQYF
TRBV28	16	once	CASSRTGGGQGDTQYF
TRBV27	13	.	CASSNRVLTEAFF
TRBV4-1	15	.	CASSQVPDGEETQYF
TRBV4-3	15	.	CASSQGERSTGELFF
TRBV7-9	19	.	CASSLSRGTGDGDQETQYF
TRBV14	15	.	CASRETSGNADTQYF
TRBV12-5	13	.	CASGRTGGEKLFF
TRBV5-4	15	.	CASSLAGEGTDTQYF
TRBV29-1	11	.	CSVVSSGGQYF
TRBV5-8	15	.	CASSFEWAAKNIQYF
TRBV27	16	once	CASSISARDSYNEQFF
TRBV4-3	13	.	CASSQDRRDTQYF
TRBV9	15	.	CASSPSGGSYNEQFF